Listed below are T cell receptor beta chains from one sample, sequenced in a study of blood T cell repertoires in COVID-19. The repertoire was sequenced with immunoSEQ multiplex PCR; TCRdb's copy has only in-frame clones and lacks some. The table includes roughly 250,000 clones, about four fifths detected once. The sequenced material came from peripheral blood. Receptor source: a woman over 75 with acute or convalescent COVID-19. CDR3s include the opening cysteine and the closing phenylalanine or tryptophan. Each record gives: J gene, D gene, clone size, V gene, CDR3 protein, CDR3 DNA. A D gene is named only where the DNA matches it firmly. Clone size, where shown, is once, few, many, or a class for clones that have expanded.

TRBJ2-3 | - | - | TRBV7-2 | CASSLDEDTQYF | TGTGCCAGCAGCTTAGATGAGGATACGCAGTATTTT
TRBJ1-4 | - | once | TRBV28 | CASSLVGLGRDATNEKLFF | TGTGCCAGCAGTTTAGTGGGCTTGGGCAGGGATGCAACTAATGAAAAACTGTTTTTT
TRBJ1-2 | - | - | TRBV30 | CAWIPRFTYGYTF | TGTGCCTGGATCCCCAGGTTCACCTATGGCTACACCTTC
TRBJ2-7 | TRBD2 | - | TRBV11-2 | CASSLERGAPYEQYF | TGTGCCAGCAGCTTAGAGCGGGGGGCCCCCTACGAGCAGTACTTC
TRBJ2-1 | - | - | TRBV2 | CASSEVGSEEQFF | TGTGCCAGCAGTGAAGTCGGTAGCGAAGAGCAGTTCTTC
TRBJ2-3 | TRBD2 | - | TRBV7-2 | CASTPVGSGGADTQYF | TGTGCCAGCACCCCGGTGGGGAGCGGGGGCGCAGATACGCAGTATTTT
TRBJ1-6 | - | - | TRBV6-1 | CASSEQRGNNSPLHF | TGTGCCAGCAGTGAACAGCGGGGAAATAATTCACCCCTCCACTTT
TRBJ1-4 | - | few | TRBV4-1 | CASSKDGSGNEKLFF | TGCGCCAGCTCTAAAGATGGCAGCGGGAATGAAAAACTGTTTTTT
TRBJ2-1 | TRBD2 | - | TRBV7-8 | CASSPSGGLYNEQFF | TGTGCCAGCAGCCCTAGCGGGGGCCTTTACAATGAGCAGTTCTTC
TRBJ1-2 | - | - | TRBV30 | CAWSVAGANYGYTF | TGTGCCTGGAGTGTAGCAGGGGCTAACTATGGCTACACCTTC
TRBJ2-5 | - | few | TRBV4-1 | CASSQDVQGAKTQYF | TGCGCCAGCAGCCAAGATGTGCAGGGCGCAAAGACCCAGTACTTC
TRBJ1-1 | TRBD1 | - | TRBV2 | CASREDRDTEAFF | TGTGCCAGCAGGGAGGACAGGGACACTGAAGCTTTCTTT
TRBJ1-4 | TRBD1 | once | TRBV10-3 | CAISDRQGAREKLFF | TGTGCCATCAGTGACCGACAGGGGGCTAGGGAAAAACTGTTTTTT
TRBJ2-7 | - | - | TRBV4-2 | CASSQVLQGSYEQYF | TGTGCCAGCAGCCAAGTTTTGCAGGGGTCCTACGAGCAGTACTTC
TRBJ1-6 | - | - | TRBV19 | CASSINNRRNSPLHF | TGTGCCAGTAGTATCAACAACAGGCGCAATTCACCCCTCCACTTT
TRBJ2-7 | - | - | TRBV6-5 | CASGTVPPYEQYF | TGTGCCAGCGGTACGGTGCCCCCTTACGAGCAGTACTTC
TRBJ1-6 | TRBD1 | - | TRBV30 | CAWSRQGLAHNSPLHF | TGTGCCTGGAGTCGACAGGGGTTAGCTCATAATTCACCCCTCCACTTT
TRBJ1-4 | - | - | TRBV19 | CASKSGRTATNEKLFF | TGTGCCAGTAAAAGTGGCAGGACTGCAACTAATGAAAAACTGTTTTTT
TRBJ1-2 | - | - | TRBV5-1 | CASSLGQGNYGYTF | TGCGCCAGCAGCTTGGGGCAGGGTAATTATGGCTACACCTTC
TRBJ1-3 | TRBD1 | - | TRBV5-1 | CASSLAPGGGGNTIYF | TGCGCCAGCAGCTTGGCCCCAGGGGGAGGTGGAAACACCATATATTTT
TRBJ2-1 | TRBD2 | - | TRBV2 | CASRDQIAGGYNEQFF | TGTGCCAGCAGAGACCAGATAGCGGGGGGCTACAATGAGCAGTTCTTC
TRBJ2-7 | - | once | TRBV27 | CASSRTYREYEQYF | TGTGCCAGCAGTCGGACCTACAGGGAGTACGAGCAGTACTTC
TRBJ2-5 | - | - | TRBV18 | CASSREQGSETQYF | TGTGCCAGCTCGCGAGAACAGGGTTCAGAGACCCAGTACTTC